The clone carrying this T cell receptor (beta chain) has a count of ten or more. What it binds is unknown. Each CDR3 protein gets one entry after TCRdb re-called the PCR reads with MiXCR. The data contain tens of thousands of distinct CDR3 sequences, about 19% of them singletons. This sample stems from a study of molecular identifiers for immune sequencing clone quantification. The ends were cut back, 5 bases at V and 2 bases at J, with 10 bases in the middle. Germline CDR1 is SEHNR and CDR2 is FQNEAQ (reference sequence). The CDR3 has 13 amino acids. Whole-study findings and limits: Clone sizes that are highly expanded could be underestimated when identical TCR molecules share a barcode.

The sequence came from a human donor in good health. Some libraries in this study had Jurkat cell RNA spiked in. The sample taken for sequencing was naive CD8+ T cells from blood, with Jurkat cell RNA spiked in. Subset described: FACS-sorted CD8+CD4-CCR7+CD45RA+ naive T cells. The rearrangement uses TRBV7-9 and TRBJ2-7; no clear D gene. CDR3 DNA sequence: TGTGCCAGCAGCCCAGTCGAAGCCTACGAGCAGTACTTC. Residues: CASSPVEAYEQYF.